The next 29 T cell receptor beta chains were all read from a single sample in a study of T-cell memory formation after mild COVID-19. TCRdb used MiXCR to reprocess the 5' RACE reads, holding one entry per CDR3 protein. The top ten hold roughly 23% of the sample, which has about 310,000 distinct CDR3 sequences, less than 20% seen once. The sample consisted of PBMCs or a T cell subset sorted from them (not recorded which). The receptors shown here come from a young man who had mild COVID-19 (a few samples of this study predate the infection). Cell type and time point are not known.

This clonotype was observed a few times. The chain has TRBV5-6 and TRBJ2-7, with D hard to call. V gave up 4 bases and J gave up 2 bases, with 7 bases separating them. CDR1 and CDR2 from the germline V gene are SGHDT and YYEEEE. This CDR3 is 12 amino acids long. CDR3 bases: TGTGCCAGCAGCGGAAGGACCTACGAGCAGTACGTC. It translates to CASSGRTYEQYV.

This rearrangement joins TRBV5-1 to TRBJ1-6, with D possibly matching TRBD1 (5 bases). V lost 0 bases to trimming and J lost 9 bases, with 16 bases between them. CDR1 is SGHRS and CDR2 is YFSETQ in the germline V gene. CDR3 size: 16 residues. The CDR3: CASSLATGGRGSPLHF. The DNA of the CDR3 is TGCGCCAGCAGCTTGGCGACCGGGGGGAGAGGTTCACCCCTCCACTTT.

The V call is TRBV7-2, the J call TRBJ1-1; 7 bases line up with TRBD1. Per the germline V gene, CDR1 is SGHTA and CDR2 is FQGNSA. The CDR3 covers 13 residues. V gave up 5 bases and J gave up 8 bases; unmatched junction bases: 8. The CDR3 DNA reads as TGTGCCAGCAGCGCGTTTACAGGGGACGAAGCTTTCTTT. This sequence encodes CASSAFTGDEAFF. Looking up the rest from reference TRBV7-2 and TRBJ1-1 gives the full variable domain: GAGVSQSPSNKVTEKGKDVELRCDPISGHTALYWYRQSLGQGLEFLIYFQGNSAPDKSGLPSDRFSAERTGGSVSTLTIQRTQQEDSAVYLCASSAFTGDEAFFGQGTRLTVV.

This chain uses TRBV29-1 with TRBJ2-2; D is ambiguous. Germline V gives CDR1 SQVTM, CDR2 ANQGSEA. The CDR3 consists of 12 residues. Trimming took 6 bases from V and 7 from J, leaving 12 bases between them. CDR3 protein: CSVLRSFGELFF. The CDR3 DNA reads TGCAGCGTCCTCAGGAGCTTCGGGGAGCTGTTTTTT.

The rearrangement links TRBV6-2 or TRBV6-3 to TRBJ1-5, with 7 positions matching TRBD1. This CDR3 has 14 amino acids. The germline V gene has CDR1 MNHEY and CDR2 SVGEGT. J was trimmed by 11 bases and V by 6 bases; bases with no gene match: 13. CDR3 nucleotides: TGTGCCAGCAGCACCGGACAGGCCTCGGATGCCCAGCATTTT. Its translation is CASSTGQASDAQHF.

This chain links TRBV9 with TRBJ1-1; D not certain. Germline loops: CDR1 SGDLS, CDR2 YYNGEE. The CDR3 contains 12 residues. V lost 7 bases to trimming and J lost 2 bases, with 9 bases between them. The chain's CDR3 is CASVPGNTEAFF. CDR3 sequence (DNA): TGTGCCAGCGTACCAGGAAACACTGAAGCTTTCTTT.

This clonotype was seen many times. The chain recombines TRBV5-1 with TRBJ2-7; D perhaps matches TRBD1 (6 bases). The CDR3 is 14 amino acids. Germline CDR1 reads SGHRS; CDR2 reads YFSETQ. V lost 6 bases and J 3 bases, leaving 16 bases between the germline ends. The CDR3 loop reads CASNLQGIYYEQYV. Here the CDR3 DNA reads TGCGCCAGCAATCTACAGGGTATCTACTACGAGCAGTACGTC.

The CDR3 DNA reads TGCGCCAGCAGCTTTACTAGCGGGGGGGCTTACAATGAGCAGTTCTTC. Translated: CASSFTSGGAYNEQFF. The J gene is TRBJ2-1, the V gene TRBV5-1; TRBD2 agrees at 13 bases. The length of the CDR3 is 16 residues. The V and J ends lost 2 bases and 4 bases, in that order; junction bases with no gene match: 3. CDR1 is SGHRS and CDR2 is YFSETQ in the germline V gene.

This clonotype was detected a few times. The V call is TRBV5-1, the J call TRBJ2-4; D might be TRBD2 (6 bases). With 4 bases removed from V and 0 bases from J, the gap between germline ends came to 14 bases. The CDR3 totals 16 residues. Per the germline V gene, CDR1 is SGHRS and CDR2 is YFSETQ. In DNA, the CDR3 is TGCGCCAGCAGCCTGTTTGCGGGGCTAGCCAAAAACATTCAGTACTTC. Its translation: CASSLFAGLAKNIQYF.

CDR3 sequence reads: CSARDQRDGYTF. The CDR3, as DNA: TGCAGTGCTAGAGATCAAAGGGACGGCTACACCTTC. The chain has TRBV20-1 and TRBJ1-2; a weak D match, TRBD1 (5 bases). The V gene's germline CDR1 is DFQATT and CDR2 SNEGSKA (reference sequence). Trimming left V 0 bases short and J 8 bases short, with 10 bases between. The CDR3 runs 12 residues.

This clonotype was seen a few times. The chain has TRBV28 and TRBJ2-5; 13 bases are a match to TRBD2. The V gene's germline CDR1 is MDHEN and CDR2 SYDVKM. The V segment lost 5 bases and the J segment 7 bases; nucleotides outside the gene matches: 10. The CDR3 has 16 residues. CDR3 DNA: TGTGCCAGCAGTCTACTAGCGGGGGGGCCTGGCGGGACCCAGTACTTC. Its protein is CASSLLAGGPGGTQYF.

The chain links TRBV11-1 to TRBJ2-1; D is tentatively TRBD1 or TRBD2 (5 bases each). V was cut by 8 bases and J by 6 bases, with 17 bases left in between. CDR1 is SGHAT and CDR2 is FQDESV in the germline V gene (reference sequence). This CDR3 has 14 amino acids. The CDR3 DNA sequence: TGTGCCAGCGGAGCCGGGACCTTGTCCAATGAGCAGTTCTTC. Amino acids: CASGAGTLSNEQFF.

This clonotype was detected many times. This chain uses TRBV7-9 with TRBJ2-7, with 10 bases matching TRBD1. This CDR3 has 15 amino acids. After removal of 1 base from V and 3 bases from J, the junction contained 3 bases not matched to a gene. Germline V gene data show CDR1 as SEHNR and CDR2 as FQNEAQ (reference sequence). The CDR3 here is CASSLGGTGDYEQYV. CDR3 nucleotide sequence: TGTGCCAGCAGCTTAGGAGGGACAGGGGACTACGAGCAGTACGTC.

CDR3 residues: CASSQRTGSDGNTIYF. The CDR3 bases are TGTGCCAGCAGCCAACGGACAGGGTCCGATGGAAACACCATATATTTT. V gene TRBV7-6 combines with J gene TRBJ1-3; TRBD1 aligns across 8 bases. The V gene end was trimmed by 5 bases and the J gene end by 3 bases; junction bases not matched to a gene: 9. Germline V gives CDR1 SGHVS, CDR2 FNYEAQ. This CDR3 is built from 16 residues.

At least ten counts were recorded for this clonotype. This chain uses TRBV7-3 with TRBJ2-5, with 9 bases fitting TRBD1. This CDR3 has 14 amino acids. The germline CDR1 and CDR2 sequences are SGHTA and FQGTGA. V trimming: 4 bases; J trimming: 9 bases; junction bases outside the gene matches: 9. CDR3 sequence (DNA): TGTGCCAGCAGCTGGGGACAGGGAGGGCGGCCCCAGTACTTC. Translated: CASSWGQGGRPQYF.

J is TRBJ1-6 and V is TRBV25-1, with D hard to call. Germline assignment: CDR1 MGHDK and CDR2 SYGVNS. Trimming took off 2 bases at V and 1 base at J, with 9 bases between the two ends. The length of the CDR3 is 16 residues. CDR3 in DNA: TGTGCCAGCAGTGAACGATCGGGGTCCTATAATTCACCCCTCCACTTT. Translation gives CASSERSGSYNSPLHF.

The chain recombines TRBV28 with TRBJ2-3; D possibly corresponds to TRBD2 (6 bases). Germline V lookup: CDR1 MDHEN, CDR2 SYDVKM. V lost 5 bases and J 3 bases, leaving 12 bases between the germline ends. The CDR3 loop spans 14 amino acids. This chain's CDR3 is CASSPGVTTDTQYF. The CDR3, as DNA: TGTGCCAGCAGTCCGGGGGTAACTACAGATACGCAGTATTTT.

J is TRBJ2-2 and V is TRBV19; D is possibly TRBD1 (5 bases). The CDR3 totals 14 residues. Trimming pared 5 bases from V and 6 bases from J, leaving 13 bases between. Germline CDR1 reads LNHDA; CDR2 reads SQIVND (reference sequence). In nucleotides, the CDR3 is TGTGCCAGTAGTCTGCAGGGATATGCCGGGGAGCTGTTTTTT. Translating it yields CASSLQGYAGELFF.

The CDR3 is CASSQEAAVSTYEQYV. Here the CDR3 DNA reads TGCGCCAGCAGCCAAGAGGCAGCGGTATCAACCTACGAGCAGTACGTC. This chain joins TRBV4-1 and TRBJ2-7, with a possible D match to TRBD2 (5 bases). The CDR3 covers 16 residues. From germline, CDR1 is MGHRA and CDR2 YSYEKL. Trimming stripped 0 bases from V and 2 bases from J, with 14 bases between.

This clonotype was counted many times. In DNA, the CDR3 is TGTGCCAGCAGCTGGGGGGTTGGCGGGGGCGCTAGCACAGATACGCAGTATTTT. Translation: CASSWGVGGGASTDTQYF. The chain is built from TRBV7-2 and TRBJ2-3, with D tentatively TRBD2 (7 bases). Germline V gene sequence: CDR1 SGHTA, CDR2 FQGNSA. CDR3 size: 18 residues. Trimming took off 4 bases at V and 0 bases at J, with 20 bases between the two ends.

The chain has TRBV9 and TRBJ1-2, with a possible D match to TRBD1 (6 bases). There are 13 residues in the CDR3. In germline, CDR1 is SGDLS, CDR2 YYNGEE. V lost 5 bases to trimming and J lost 2 bases, with 10 bases between them. The CDR3 nucleotides read TGTGCCAGCAGAGGTGACAGGAACTATGGCTACACCTTC. This codes for CASRGDRNYGYTF.

This clonotype was recorded a few times. The genes are TRBV7-2 and TRBJ2-1; 8 positions match TRBD1. Trimming cost V 6 bases and J 4 bases; bases outside gene matches: 11. CDR1 and CDR2 from the germline V gene are SGHTA and FQGNSA. The CDR3 runs 16 residues. The DNA for the CDR3 is TGTGCCAGCAGGTTAATCAGGGGGCGCGGGTACAATGAGCAGTTCTTC. This sequence encodes CASRLIRGRGYNEQFF.

The chain carries TRBV6-2 or TRBV6-3 and TRBJ2-7; D gene ambiguous. The CDR3 runs 14 residues. Germline V gene data show CDR1 as MNHEY and CDR2 as SVGEGT. Deletions cut 5 bases from V and 2 bases from J, with 13 bases between. The CDR3 region is CASSEEIGPYEQYF. CDR3 nucleotides: TGTGCCAGCAGTGAGGAAATTGGTCCCTACGAGCAGTACTTC.

This rearrangement joins TRBV4-3 to TRBJ2-7, with D uncertain. V dropped 4 bases and J dropped 4 bases, with 11 bases sitting between them. This CDR3 contains 13 residues. Germline V gene data show CDR1 as LGHNA and CDR2 as YSLEER. The chain's CDR3 is CASSPSLGYEQYV. The CDR3 DNA follows: TGCGCCAGCAGCCCCTCTTTGGGGTACGAGCAGTACGTC.

In its sample, this clonotype was seen a few times. In nucleotides, the CDR3 is TGTGCCAGCAGCGAAAACTCCCTCAGGAGGAATGAGCAGTTCTTC. Translating it yields CASSENSLRRNEQFF. The chain uses TRBV7-9 and TRBJ2-1; tentative D call: TRBD2 (5 bases). From germline, CDR1 is SEHNR and CDR2 FQNEAQ (reference sequence). The CDR3 extends over 15 amino acids. Trimming stripped 5 bases from V and 7 bases from J, with 18 bases between.

Here the CDR3 reads CASVVFRGADTQYF. The CDR3 nucleotides are TGTGCCAGCGTGGTATTTAGAGGGGCAGATACGCAGTATTTT. The chain couples TRBV6-1 to TRBJ2-3; D possibly uses TRBD1 or TRBD2 (5 bases each). The CDR3 is made up of 14 amino acids. V was cut by 8 bases and J by 4 bases, with 16 bases left in between. Germline lookup yields CDR1 MNHNS and CDR2 SASEGT.

In its sample, this clonotype was seen a few times. The CDR3 is CASSSTSGESQETQYF. CDR3 DNA sequence: TGTGCCAGCAGCTCAACTAGCGGGGAGTCCCAAGAGACCCAGTACTTC. The chain uses TRBV7-9 and TRBJ2-5, with 10 bases matching TRBD2. Germline CDR1 is SEHNR and CDR2 is FQNEAQ (reference sequence). With V trimmed by 4 bases and J by 1 base, 6 bases remained unmatched. The CDR3 loop spans 16 amino acids.

The gene calls are TRBV3-1 and TRBJ2-2; maybe TRBD2 (6 bases). CDR1 and CDR2 from the germline V gene are LGHDT and YNNKEL (reference sequence). The CDR3 has 16 residues. The ends were cut back, 1 base at V and 0 bases at J, with 9 bases in the middle. CDR3 residues: CASSQVRGTNTGELFF. The CDR3 region has the DNA TGTGCCAGCAGCCAAGTGCGGGGAACGAACACCGGGGAGCTGTTTTTT.

The table lists this clonotype with many counts. V and J are TRBV4-1 and TRBJ2-3; 15 bases agree with TRBD2. This CDR3 is 21 amino acids long. V shed 0 bases, J shed 2 bases, and the junction held 12 bases outside the gene matches. Per the germline V gene, CDR1 is MGHRA and CDR2 is YSYEKL. The CDR3 here is CASSQDWGLAGGLRPTDTQYF. The CDR3 DNA sequence: TGCGCCAGCAGCCAAGATTGGGGACTAGCGGGGGGCCTCCGACCCACAGATACGCAGTATTTT.